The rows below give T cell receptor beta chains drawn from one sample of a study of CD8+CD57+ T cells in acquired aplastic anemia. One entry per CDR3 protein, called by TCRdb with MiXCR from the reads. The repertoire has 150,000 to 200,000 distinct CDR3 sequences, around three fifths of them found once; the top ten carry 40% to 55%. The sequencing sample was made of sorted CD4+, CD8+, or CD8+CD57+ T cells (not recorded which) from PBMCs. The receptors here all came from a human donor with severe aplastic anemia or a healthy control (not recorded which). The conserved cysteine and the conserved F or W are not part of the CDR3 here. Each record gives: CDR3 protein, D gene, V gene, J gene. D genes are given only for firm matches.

CDR3 protein: ASSFRGTGELF; D gene: NA; V gene: TRBV28; J gene: TRBJ2-2
CDR3 protein: ASSPGSGGYNEQF; D gene: TRBD2; V gene: TRBV7-9; J gene: TRBJ2-1
CDR3 protein: ASSRTGGVYGYT; D gene: TRBD1; V gene: TRBV19; J gene: TRBJ1-2
CDR3 protein: ASRPDGNIQY; D gene: NA; V gene: TRBV12-3/TRBV12-4; J gene: TRBJ2-4
CDR3 protein: ASRQVWDEETQY; D gene: NA; V gene: TRBV2; J gene: TRBJ2-5
CDR3 protein: ATSDHRTGGNEQF; D gene: TRBD1; V gene: TRBV24-1; J gene: TRBJ2-1
CDR3 protein: ASSLRGQGRETQY; D gene: TRBD1; V gene: TRBV7-9; J gene: TRBJ2-5
CDR3 protein: ASSYQPWTSSAYEQY; D gene: TRBD2; V gene: TRBV6-2/TRBV6-3; J gene: TRBJ2-7
CDR3 protein: ASSLLATDTQY; D gene: NA; V gene: TRBV12-3/TRBV12-4; J gene: TRBJ2-3
CDR3 protein: ASSLEGLARRNEQF; D gene: TRBD2; V gene: TRBV5-1; J gene: TRBJ2-1
CDR3 protein: ASSSSVFTDTQY; D gene: NA; V gene: TRBV2; J gene: TRBJ2-3
CDR3 protein: ASYTGEGNEKLF; D gene: TRBD1; V gene: TRBV7-3; J gene: TRBJ1-4
CDR3 protein: ASSPQPNSPLH; D gene: NA; V gene: TRBV14; J gene: TRBJ1-6
CDR3 protein: ASTVGGEKLF; D gene: NA; V gene: TRBV5-5; J gene: TRBJ1-4
CDR3 protein: ATSDETGPTDTQY; D gene: NA; V gene: TRBV24-1; J gene: TRBJ2-3
CDR3 protein: ASSPDSSYNEQF; D gene: NA; V gene: TRBV6-5; J gene: TRBJ2-1
CDR3 protein: SVDHPTGGGFGAF; D gene: TRBD1; V gene: TRBV29-1; J gene: TRBJ1-1
CDR3 protein: ATSRGAGGPGYNEQF; D gene: TRBD2; V gene: TRBV15; J gene: TRBJ2-1
CDR3 protein: ASSRNPRDQETQY; D gene: NA; V gene: TRBV5-1; J gene: TRBJ2-5
CDR3 protein: SASRGSGNTIY; D gene: TRBD1; V gene: TRBV20-1; J gene: TRBJ1-3
CDR3 protein: SARVGYGYT; D gene: NA; V gene: TRBV20-1; J gene: TRBJ1-2
CDR3 protein: ASKGGSSYEQY; D gene: NA; V gene: TRBV5-6; J gene: TRBJ2-7
CDR3 protein: ASSHTSFLYGYT; D gene: NA; V gene: TRBV19; J gene: TRBJ1-2
CDR3 protein: ASSVAPANEQF; D gene: NA; V gene: TRBV9; J gene: TRBJ2-1
CDR3 protein: ASSTDAYEQY; D gene: NA; V gene: TRBV5-1; J gene: TRBJ2-7
CDR3 protein: ASSIAGGTEAF; D gene: TRBD1; V gene: TRBV19; J gene: TRBJ1-1
CDR3 protein: ASSFTQG; D gene: NA; V gene: TRBV7-9; J gene: TRBJ2-2
CDR3 protein: ASSRGLADAGELF; D gene: NA; V gene: TRBV2; J gene: TRBJ2-2
CDR3 protein: SARGGQGRGGYT; D gene: TRBD1; V gene: TRBV20-1; J gene: TRBJ1-2
CDR3 protein: ATSRDGVGLASEQY; D gene: TRBD2; V gene: TRBV15; J gene: TRBJ2-7
CDR3 protein: ATSPSLASGTSTEAF; D gene: NA; V gene: TRBV15; J gene: TRBJ1-1
CDR3 protein: ASSEGDKYEQY; D gene: NA; V gene: TRBV6-5; J gene: TRBJ2-7
CDR3 protein: SARDVGGKYSYNEQF; D gene: NA; V gene: TRBV20-1; J gene: TRBJ2-1
CDR3 protein: ASSVGNGNSPLH; D gene: NA; V gene: TRBV19; J gene: TRBJ1-6
CDR3 protein: AISESPGNYGYT; D gene: NA; V gene: TRBV10-3; J gene: TRBJ1-2
CDR3 protein: ASSAGQGTTGELF; D gene: TRBD1; V gene: TRBV12-3/TRBV12-4; J gene: TRBJ2-2
CDR3 protein: ASSLHYGYT; D gene: NA; V gene: TRBV19; J gene: TRBJ1-2
CDR3 protein: ASSPFGDWGWNQPQH; D gene: NA; V gene: TRBV7-7; J gene: TRBJ1-5
CDR3 protein: ASSQDTGKTEAF; D gene: NA; V gene: TRBV3-1; J gene: TRBJ1-1
CDR3 protein: ASSTTDTQY; D gene: NA; V gene: TRBV2; J gene: TRBJ2-3
CDR3 protein: SVLLLAGGGETQY; D gene: TRBD2; V gene: TRBV29-1; J gene: TRBJ2-5
CDR3 protein: ASSYNYGYT; D gene: NA; V gene: TRBV7-9; J gene: TRBJ1-2
CDR3 protein: SAPDRAENTEAF; D gene: TRBD1; V gene: TRBV20-1; J gene: TRBJ1-1
CDR3 protein: ASSWEAGSQY; D gene: NA; V gene: TRBV7-2; J gene: TRBJ2-7
CDR3 protein: ASCDPNYNEQF; D gene: NA; V gene: TRBV2; J gene: TRBJ2-1
CDR3 protein: ASSSVTGRELF; D gene: NA; V gene: TRBV11-2; J gene: TRBJ2-2
CDR3 protein: ASSDVAGGYEQY; D gene: TRBD2; V gene: TRBV2; J gene: TRBJ2-7
CDR3 protein: SASRLAGKGEQY; D gene: TRBD2; V gene: TRBV20-1; J gene: TRBJ2-7
CDR3 protein: ASSEWLAGGSYNEQF; D gene: TRBD2; V gene: TRBV2; J gene: TRBJ2-1
CDR3 protein: ASSEDGARGQF; D gene: NA; V gene: TRBV25-1; J gene: TRBJ2-1
CDR3 protein: SARANTRSEQY; D gene: NA; V gene: TRBV20-1; J gene: TRBJ2-7
CDR3 protein: ASSLAYPPRHFMNTEAF; D gene: NA; V gene: TRBV7-8; J gene: TRBJ1-1
CDR3 protein: ASSYLSPRASNYGYT; D gene: NA; V gene: TRBV6-2/TRBV6-3; J gene: TRBJ1-2
CDR3 protein: ASSQDPFSTSGDYNEQF; D gene: TRBD2; V gene: TRBV7-9; J gene: TRBJ2-1
CDR3 protein: ASSLGTVGHLH; D gene: NA; V gene: TRBV7-2; J gene: TRBJ1-6
CDR3 protein: ATSQDPATNEKLF; D gene: NA; V gene: TRBV15; J gene: TRBJ1-4
CDR3 protein: ASSYSLDTQY; D gene: NA; V gene: TRBV6-6; J gene: TRBJ2-3
CDR3 protein: SVEGRMNTEAF; D gene: NA; V gene: TRBV29-1; J gene: TRBJ1-1